The rows below give T cell receptor beta chains drawn from one sample of a study of T-cell memory formation after mild COVID-19. One entry per CDR3 protein results from TCRdb running MiXCR on the 5' RACE reads. The sample lists about 470,000 distinct CDR3 sequences, 25% seen once, with around 12% in the top ten. The sequencing input was PBMCs or a T cell subset sorted from them (not recorded which). The receptor set was obtained from an adult woman who had mild COVID-19 (a few samples of this study predate the infection). Cell type and time point are not known. Each CDR3 is given with its conserved first and last residue. The D gene is left open where the match is weak. Clone size, where shown, is once, few, many, or a class for clones that have expanded.

V: TRBV6-4; D: -; size: -; J: TRBJ2-1; CDR3: CASRSPSAPYYNEQFF; DNA: TGTGCCAGCAGATCCCCCTCAGCTCCTTATTACAATGAGCAGTTCTTC
V: TRBV12-3/TRBV12-4; D: -; size: few; J: TRBJ2-7; CDR3: CASSFLAESSYEQYF; DNA: TGTGCCAGCAGTTTTTTGGCGGAGAGCTCCTACGAGCAGTACTTC
V: TRBV11-3; D: -; size: few; J: TRBJ2-6; CDR3: CASSRLLGANVLTF; DNA: TGTGCCAGCAGTAGGTTACTAGGGGCCAACGTCCTGACTTTC
V: TRBV5-1; D: -; size: -; J: TRBJ2-5; CDR3: CASSLAGSEETQYF; DNA: TGCGCCAGCAGCTTGGCGGGTTCAGAAGAGACCCAGTACTTC
V: TRBV10-3; D: TRBD2; size: many; J: TRBJ2-7; CDR3: CAISGIGTTNSYEQYF; DNA: TGTGCCATCAGTGGGATCGGGACTACCAACTCCTACGAGCAGTACTTC
V: TRBV5-1; D: -; size: many; J: TRBJ2-1; CDR3: CASSFEWAHNEQFF; DNA: TGCGCCAGCAGCTTCGAGTGGGCCCACAATGAGCAGTTCTTC
V: TRBV5-1; D: -; size: few; J: TRBJ2-5; CDR3: CASSFGVVGQETQYF; DNA: TGCGCCAGCAGCTTCGGGGTGGTGGGACAAGAGACCCAGTACTTC
V: TRBV12-3/TRBV12-4; D: -; size: few; J: TRBJ1-5; CDR3: CASSTGGFSNQPQHF; DNA: TGTGCCAGCAGCACTGGAGGGTTCAGCAATCAGCCCCAGCATTTT
V: TRBV5-1; D: -; size: -; J: TRBJ2-3; CDR3: CASSLDGPTDTQYF; DNA: TGCGCCAGCAGCTTGGATGGCCCCACAGATACGCAGTATTTT
V: TRBV7-6; D: -; size: many; J: TRBJ2-2; CDR3: CASSPGRPNTGELFF; DNA: TGTGCCAGCAGCCCCGGACGGCCGAACACCGGGGAGCTGTTTTTT
V: TRBV3-1; D: -; size: -; J: TRBJ2-1; CDR3: CASSQDQARHNEQFF; DNA: TGTGCCAGCAGCCAAGATCAGGCCAGACACAATGAGCAGTTCTTC
V: TRBV30; D: TRBD1; size: -; J: TRBJ1-4; CDR3: CAWSRQGKLFF; DNA: TGTGCCTGGAGCAGACAGGGAAAACTGTTTTTT
V: TRBV7-3; D: -; size: few; J: TRBJ2-3; CDR3: CASSLRGVGGTDTQYF; DNA: TGTGCCAGCAGCTTGCGCGGGGTAGGAGGCACAGATACGCAGTATTTT
V: TRBV9; D: -; size: -; J: TRBJ1-1; CDR3: CASSVLGDIGGNTEAFF; DNA: TGTGCCAGCAGCGTTTTGGGAGATATCGGTGGGAACACTGAAGCTTTCTTT
V: TRBV7-2; D: -; size: -; J: TRBJ1-2; CDR3: CASSPGRRDYGYTF; DNA: TGTGCCAGCAGCCCCGGACGGCGAGACTATGGCTACACCTTC
V: TRBV6-5; D: -; size: -; J: TRBJ1-2; CDR3: CASSYAQGNYGYTF; DNA: TGTGCCAGCAGTTACGCCCAGGGAAACTATGGCTACACCTTC
V: TRBV7-2; D: -; size: -; J: TRBJ2-3; CDR3: CASSSQGGGTDTQYF; DNA: TGTGCCAGCAGCTCACAGGGTGGGGGCACAGATACGCAGTATTTT
V: TRBV12-3/TRBV12-4; D: TRBD2; size: few; J: TRBJ2-1; CDR3: CASRGLAGETEQFF; DNA: TGTGCCAGCAGGGGACTAGCGGGAGAGACTGAGCAGTTCTTC
V: TRBV7-9; D: -; size: -; J: TRBJ2-7; CDR3: CASSSRELRYEQYF; DNA: TGTGCCAGCAGTAGCAGGGAATTAAGATACGAGCAGTACTTC
V: TRBV5-1; D: TRBD2; size: -; J: TRBJ2-1; CDR3: CASSLPRTSGGAAEQFF; DNA: TGCGCCAGCAGCTTGCCCCGGACTAGCGGGGGGGCGGCTGAGCAGTTCTTC
V: TRBV20-1; D: TRBD1; size: -; J: TRBJ1-4; CDR3: CSARDSRTGNEKLFF; DNA: TGCAGTGCTAGAGATTCCCGGACAGGAAATGAAAAACTGTTTTTT
V: TRBV18; D: -; size: -; J: TRBJ2-5; CDR3: CASSPRELQETQYF; DNA: TGTGCCAGCTCACCCAGGGAATTACAAGAGACCCAGTACTTC
V: TRBV24-1; D: TRBD2; size: -; J: TRBJ2-1; CDR3: CATSDTIAGVTYNEQFF; DNA: TGTGCCACCAGTGACACCATAGCGGGAGTGACCTACAATGAGCAGTTCTTC
V: TRBV20-1; D: TRBD1; size: -; J: TRBJ1-1; CDR3: CSATTPWTGNTEAFF; DNA: TGCAGTGCTACTACTCCCTGGACAGGGAACACTGAAGCTTTCTTT
V: TRBV7-2; D: -; size: few; J: TRBJ2-2; CDR3: CASSLGGPTGELFF; DNA: TGTGCCAGCAGCTTGGGTGGGCCTACCGGGGAGCTGTTTTTT
V: TRBV7-9; D: TRBD1; size: -; J: TRBJ1-1; CDR3: CARSLPRYRPTGNSEAFF; DNA: TGTGCCAGAAGCTTACCCCGGTACCGACCGACAGGGAACTCTGAAGCTTTCTTT
V: TRBV7-9; D: -; size: -; J: TRBJ2-7; CDR3: CASSQKLGPYLTEQYF; DNA: TGTGCCAGCAGCCAGAAGCTGGGACCCTACCTTACAGAGCAGTACTTC
V: TRBV27; D: -; size: few; J: TRBJ2-7; CDR3: CASSLSLGEQYF; DNA: TGTGCCAGCAGTTTATCGTTGGGCGAGCAGTACTTC
V: TRBV5-6; D: -; size: few; J: TRBJ1-1; CDR3: CASSLETGSSWRMGAFF; DNA: TGTGCCAGCAGCTTGGAGACGGGGTCTAGCTGGCGCATGGGAGCTTTCTTT
V: TRBV19; D: TRBD2; size: -; J: TRBJ2-3; CDR3: CASSIGRTSGSVDTQYF; DNA: TGTGCCAGTAGTATCGGGAGGACTAGCGGGAGCGTAGATACGCAGTATTTT
V: TRBV7-9; D: TRBD2; size: -; J: TRBJ2-1; CDR3: CASSLGWRETIEQFF; DNA: TGTGCCAGCAGCTTAGGATGGCGGGAGACGATTGAGCAGTTCTTC
V: TRBV5-1; D: -; size: -; J: TRBJ2-1; CDR3: CASNLEGGSSYNEQFF; DNA: TGCGCCAGCAACCTTGAAGGGGGGAGCTCCTACAATGAGCAGTTCTTC
V: TRBV10-3; D: TRBD2; size: -; J: TRBJ2-3; CDR3: CAISEREASTDTQYF; DNA: TGTGCCATCTCAGAGCGGGAGGCCTCCACAGATACGCAGTATTTT
V: TRBV28; D: -; size: few; J: TRBJ1-1; CDR3: CASRWLQAEAFF; DNA: TGTGCCTCCCGGTGGCTCCAAGCTGAAGCTTTCTTT
V: TRBV4-3; D: TRBD1; size: few; J: TRBJ1-5; CDR3: CASSQGTGSNQPQHF; DNA: TGCGCCAGCAGCCAAGGGACAGGGAGCAATCAGCCCCAGCATTTT
V: TRBV7-2; D: -; size: few; J: TRBJ2-1; CDR3: CASSLGVYVIKAYNEQFF; DNA: TGTGCCAGCAGCTTAGGAGTATACGTGATTAAGGCCTACAATGAGCAGTTCTTC
V: TRBV12-3/TRBV12-4; D: -; size: few; J: TRBJ2-7; CDR3: CASSLEGIGYEQYF; DNA: TGTGCCAGCAGTTTAGAAGGGATTGGTTATGAGCAGTACTTC
V: TRBV9; D: -; size: few; J: TRBJ2-2; CDR3: CASSVTGRVAGELFF; DNA: TGTGCCAGCAGCGTGACCGGCAGGGTCGCCGGGGAGCTGTTTTTT
V: TRBV12-3/TRBV12-4; D: -; size: few; J: TRBJ1-2; CDR3: CASRPSQRAKGGYTF; DNA: TGTGCCAGCAGACCCTCACAACGGGCAAAGGGTGGCTACACCTTC
V: TRBV29-1; D: TRBD2; size: few; J: TRBJ2-1; CDR3: CSVGAGGLVGNEQFF; DNA: TGCAGCGTTGGAGCGGGAGGTCTCGTGGGGAATGAGCAGTTCTTC
V: TRBV27; D: -; size: few; J: TRBJ2-3; CDR3: CASSLFPPRYRADTQYF; DNA: TGTGCCAGCAGTTTATTTCCCCCTAGGTATCGAGCAGATACGCAGTATTTT
V: TRBV12-3/TRBV12-4; D: -; size: few; J: TRBJ1-1; CDR3: CASSLDRMNTEAFF; DNA: TGTGCCAGCAGTTTAGACAGGATGAACACTGAAGCTTTCTTT
V: TRBV12-3/TRBV12-4; D: -; size: many; J: TRBJ2-2; CDR3: CATRMGVGELFF; DNA: TGTGCCACCCGTATGGGGGTCGGGGAGCTGTTTTTT
V: TRBV19; D: -; size: -; J: TRBJ1-5; CDR3: CASSIDGHQNQPQHF; DNA: TGTGCCAGTAGTATAGATGGTCACCAGAATCAGCCCCAGCATTTT
V: TRBV4-2; D: -; size: -; J: TRBJ2-1; CDR3: CASSETALISYNEQFF; DNA: TGTGCCAGCAGCGAAACAGCTTTAATCTCCTACAATGAGCAGTTCTTC
V: TRBV4-1; D: TRBD1; size: -; J: TRBJ1-3; CDR3: CASSQNPQGAGGNTIYF; DNA: TGCGCCAGCAGCCAAAACCCACAGGGGGCTGGTGGAAACACCATATATTTT
V: TRBV5-1; D: TRBD2; size: few; J: TRBJ2-1; CDR3: CASSLGSSGSNEQFF; DNA: TGCGCCAGCAGCTTGGGATCCAGCGGGAGCAATGAGCAGTTCTTC
V: TRBV9; D: TRBD2; size: few; J: TRBJ2-3; CDR3: CASSRGLADATDTQYF; DNA: TGTGCCAGCAGCCGAGGACTAGCGGATGCCACAGATACGCAGTATTTT